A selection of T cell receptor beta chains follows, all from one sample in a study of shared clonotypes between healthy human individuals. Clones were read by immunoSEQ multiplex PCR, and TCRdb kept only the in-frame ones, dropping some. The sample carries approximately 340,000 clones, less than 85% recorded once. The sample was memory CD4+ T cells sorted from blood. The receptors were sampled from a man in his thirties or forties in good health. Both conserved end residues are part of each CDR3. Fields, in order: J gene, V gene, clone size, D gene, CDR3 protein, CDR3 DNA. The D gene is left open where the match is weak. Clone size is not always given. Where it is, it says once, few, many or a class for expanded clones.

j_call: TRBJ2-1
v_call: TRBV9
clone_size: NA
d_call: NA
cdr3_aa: CASSVGSLGEQFF
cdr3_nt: TGTGCCAGCAGCGTCGGCAGCCTGGGGGAGCAGTTCTTC

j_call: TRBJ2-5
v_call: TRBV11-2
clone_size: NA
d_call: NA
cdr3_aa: CASSSSLPISEQYF
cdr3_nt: TGTGCCAGCAGCTCTAGCCTCCCCATTTCGGAGCAGTACTTC

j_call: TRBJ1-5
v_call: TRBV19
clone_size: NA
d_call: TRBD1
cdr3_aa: CASSRQGSGNQPQHF
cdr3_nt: TGTGCCAGTAGTAGACAGGGGTCGGGCAATCAGCCCCAGCATTTT

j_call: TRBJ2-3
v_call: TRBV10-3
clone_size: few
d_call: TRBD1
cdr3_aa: CAIRPGQGDFITDTQYF
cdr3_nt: TGTGCCATCAGGCCGGGACAGGGGGATTTTATAACAGATACGCAGTATTTT

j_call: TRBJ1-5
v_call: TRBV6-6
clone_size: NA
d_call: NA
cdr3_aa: CASSYDKGGHQPQHF
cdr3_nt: TGTGCCAGCAGTTACGACAAGGGAGGACATCAGCCCCAGCATTTT

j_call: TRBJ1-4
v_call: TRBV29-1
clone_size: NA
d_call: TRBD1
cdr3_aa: CSVVTGAREKLFF
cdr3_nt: TGCAGCGTGGTGACAGGGGCGCGTGAAAAACTGTTTTTT

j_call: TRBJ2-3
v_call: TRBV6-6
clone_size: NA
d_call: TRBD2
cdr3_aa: CASSSPTSGMRF
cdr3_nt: TGTGCCAGCAGTTCCCCTACTAGCGGGATGCGCTTT

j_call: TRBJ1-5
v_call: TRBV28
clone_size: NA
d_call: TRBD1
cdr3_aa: CASSEQTGVGGQPQHF
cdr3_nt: TGTGCCAGCAGTGAACAAACAGGGGTAGGAGGTCAGCCCCAGCATTTT

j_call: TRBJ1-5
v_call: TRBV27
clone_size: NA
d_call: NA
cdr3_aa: CASSWDSNQPQHF
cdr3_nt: TGTGCCAGCAGCTGGGACAGCAATCAGCCCCAGCATTTT

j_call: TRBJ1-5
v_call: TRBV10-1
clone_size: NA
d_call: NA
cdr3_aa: CASSESGFQPQHF
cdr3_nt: TGCGCCAGCAGTGAGTCGGGGTTTCAGCCCCAGCATTTT

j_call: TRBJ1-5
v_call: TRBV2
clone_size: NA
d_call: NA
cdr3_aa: CASTDTTQRPQHF
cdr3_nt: TGTGCCAGCACGGACACCACTCAGCGGCCCCAGCATTTT

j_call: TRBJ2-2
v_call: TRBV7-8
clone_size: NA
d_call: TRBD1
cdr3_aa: CASSRRTGPNTGELFF
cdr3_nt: TGTGCCAGCAGCCGCCGGACAGGACCGAACACCGGGGAGCTGTTTTTT

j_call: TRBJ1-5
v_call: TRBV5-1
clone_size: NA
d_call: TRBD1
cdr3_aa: CARLLDRGNQPQHF
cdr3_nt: TGCGCCAGACTCTTGGACAGGGGTAATCAGCCCCAGCATTTT

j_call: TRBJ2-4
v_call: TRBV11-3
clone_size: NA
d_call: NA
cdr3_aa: CASSPGGDGGNIQYF
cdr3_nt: TGTGCCAGCAGCCCAGGGGGGGACGGGGGCAACATTCAGTACTTC

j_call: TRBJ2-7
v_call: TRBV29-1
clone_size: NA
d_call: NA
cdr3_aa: CSAGDTAYEQYF
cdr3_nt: TGCAGCGCTGGGGACACAGCTTACGAGCAGTACTTC

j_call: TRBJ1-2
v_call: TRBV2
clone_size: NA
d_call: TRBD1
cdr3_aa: CASNRGYGYGYTF
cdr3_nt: TGTGCCAGCAACAGGGGATATGGCTATGGCTACACCTTC

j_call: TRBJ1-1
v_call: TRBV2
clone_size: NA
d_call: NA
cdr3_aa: CASSRERGNTEAFF
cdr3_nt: TGTGCCAGCTCGAGGGAACGGGGGAACACTGAAGCTTTCTTT

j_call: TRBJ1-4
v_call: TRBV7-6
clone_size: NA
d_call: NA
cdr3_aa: CASSLNPAQGSAREKLFF
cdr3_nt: TGTGCCAGCAGCTTAAACCCAGCACAGGGATCGGCTAGAGAAAAACTGTTTTTT

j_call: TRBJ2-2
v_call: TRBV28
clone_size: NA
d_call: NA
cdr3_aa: CASSLDVGNTGELFF
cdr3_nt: TGTGCCAGCAGTTTGGATGTCGGTAACACCGGGGAGCTGTTTTTT

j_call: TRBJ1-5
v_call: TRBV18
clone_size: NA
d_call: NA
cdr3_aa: CASSHRQGQSNQPQHF
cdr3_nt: TGTGCCAGCTCACATCGTCAGGGGCAAAGTAATCAGCCCCAGCATTTT

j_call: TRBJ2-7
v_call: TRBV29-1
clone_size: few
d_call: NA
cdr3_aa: CSVENQPLDEQYF
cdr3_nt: TGCAGCGTTGAAAATCAGCCCCTGGACGAGCAGTACTTC

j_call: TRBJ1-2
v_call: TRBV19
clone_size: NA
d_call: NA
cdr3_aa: CASSMGTSHGEGYTF
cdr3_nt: TGTGCCAGTAGTATGGGGACCTCGCACGGGGAGGGCTACACCTTC

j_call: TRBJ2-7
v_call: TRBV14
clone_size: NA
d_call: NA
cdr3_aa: CASSQDYRFRVEQYF
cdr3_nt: TGTGCCAGCAGCCAAGATTATCGTTTCCGGGTCGAGCAGTACTTC

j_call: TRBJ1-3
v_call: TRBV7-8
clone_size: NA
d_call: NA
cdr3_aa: CASSPGRSSGNTIYF
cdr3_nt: TGTGCCAGCAGCCCTGGACGGAGCTCTGGAAACACCATATATTTT

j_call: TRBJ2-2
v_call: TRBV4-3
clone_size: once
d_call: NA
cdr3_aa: CASSQAVGTSGGELFF
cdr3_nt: TGCGCCAGCAGCCAGGCCGTGGGGACTTCCGGCGGGGAGCTGTTTTTT

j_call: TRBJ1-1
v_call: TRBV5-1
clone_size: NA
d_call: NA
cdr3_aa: CASSLGTFSASEAFF
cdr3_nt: TGCGCCAGCAGCTTGGGTACATTCTCGGCATCTGAAGCTTTCTTT

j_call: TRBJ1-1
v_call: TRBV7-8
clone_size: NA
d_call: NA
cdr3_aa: CASSLYGGNTEAFF
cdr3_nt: TGTGCCAGCAGCTTATACGGGGGGAACACTGAAGCTTTCTTT

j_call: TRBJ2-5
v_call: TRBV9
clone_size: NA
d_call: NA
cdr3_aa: CASSMTDSPKETQYF
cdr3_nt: TGTGCCAGCAGCATGACTGACAGTCCAAAAGAGACCCAGTACTTC

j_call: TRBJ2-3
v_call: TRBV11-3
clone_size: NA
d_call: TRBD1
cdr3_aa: CASSGAGGSTDTQYF
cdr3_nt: TGTGCCAGCAGCGGGGCAGGGGGTAGCACAGATACGCAGTATTTT

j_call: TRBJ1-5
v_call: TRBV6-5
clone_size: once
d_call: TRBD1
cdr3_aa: CASRRGQGANQPQHF
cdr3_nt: TGTGCCAGCAGAAGGGGACAGGGGGCCAATCAGCCCCAGCATTTT

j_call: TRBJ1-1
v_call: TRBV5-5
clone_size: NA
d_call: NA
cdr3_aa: CASSFFGGLNTEAFF
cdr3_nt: TGTGCCAGCAGCTTTTTTGGGGGCTTGAACACTGAAGCTTTCTTT

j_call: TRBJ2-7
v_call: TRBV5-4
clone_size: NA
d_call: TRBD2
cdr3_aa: CASSSGTSGAPYEQYF
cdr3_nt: TGTGCCAGCAGCTCCGGGACTAGCGGCGCCCCCTACGAGCAGTACTTC

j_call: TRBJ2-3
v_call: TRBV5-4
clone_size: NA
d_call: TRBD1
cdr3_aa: CASSAGQAEDTQYF
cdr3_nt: TGTGCCAGCAGCGCGGGACAGGCCGAAGATACGCAGTATTTT

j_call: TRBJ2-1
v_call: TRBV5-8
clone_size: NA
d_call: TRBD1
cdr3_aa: CASSLGQGAYNEQFF
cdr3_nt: TGTGCCAGCAGCCTGGGACAGGGGGCTTACAATGAGCAGTTCTTC

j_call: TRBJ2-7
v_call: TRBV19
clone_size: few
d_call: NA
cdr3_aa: CASSIEGGFSSYEQYF
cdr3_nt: TGTGCCAGTAGTATCGAGGGCGGCTTCAGCTCCTACGAGCAGTACTTC

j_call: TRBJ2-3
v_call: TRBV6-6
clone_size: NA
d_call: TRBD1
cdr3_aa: CASSYSRATGGDTQYF
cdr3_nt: TGTGCCAGCAGTTACTCTAGGGCTACAGGGGGAGATACGCAGTATTTT

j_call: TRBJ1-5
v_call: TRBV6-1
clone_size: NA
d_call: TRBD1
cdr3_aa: CASSATGGTNQPQHF
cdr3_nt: TGTGCCAGCAGTGCAACAGGGGGGACGAATCAGCCCCAGCATTTT

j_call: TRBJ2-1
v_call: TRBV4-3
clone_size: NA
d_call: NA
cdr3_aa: CASSQDGLINEQFF
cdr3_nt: TGCGCCAGCAGCCAAGACGGGCTCATCAATGAGCAGTTCTTC

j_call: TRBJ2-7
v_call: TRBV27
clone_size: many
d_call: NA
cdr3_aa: CASAINSLSEQYF
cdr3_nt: TGTGCCAGTGCAATTAACTCCCTGTCCGAGCAGTACTTC

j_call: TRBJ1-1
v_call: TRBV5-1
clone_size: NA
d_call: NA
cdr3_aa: CASSLGTRGKAFF
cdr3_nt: TGCGCCAGCAGCTTGGGGACTCGGGGGAAAGCTTTCTTT

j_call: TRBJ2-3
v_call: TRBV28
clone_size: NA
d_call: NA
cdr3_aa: CASSRTDTQYF
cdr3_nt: TGTGCCAGCTCCCGCACAGATACGCAGTATTTT

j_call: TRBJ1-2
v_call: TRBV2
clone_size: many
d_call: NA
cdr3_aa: CASSEGEDNYGYTF
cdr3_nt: TGTGCCAGCAGTGAAGGTGAGGACAACTATGGCTACACCTTC

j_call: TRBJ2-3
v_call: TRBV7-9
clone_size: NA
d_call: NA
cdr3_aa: CASSSHKGRTDTQYF
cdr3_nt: TGTGCCAGCAGCTCACATAAGGGTCGCACAGATACGCAGTATTTT

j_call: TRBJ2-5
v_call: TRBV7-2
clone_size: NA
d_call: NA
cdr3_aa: CASSVQGVVETQYF
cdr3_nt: TGTGCCAGCAGCGTACAGGGAGTAGTAGAGACCCAGTACTTC

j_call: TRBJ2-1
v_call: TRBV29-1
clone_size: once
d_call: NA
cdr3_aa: CSVRQGNEQFF
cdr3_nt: TGCAGCGTTCGTCAGGGTAATGAGCAGTTCTTC

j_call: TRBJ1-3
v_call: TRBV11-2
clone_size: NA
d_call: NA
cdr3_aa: CASSLDRRNTIYF
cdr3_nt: TGTGCCAGCAGCTTAGACAGGAGGAACACCATATATTTT

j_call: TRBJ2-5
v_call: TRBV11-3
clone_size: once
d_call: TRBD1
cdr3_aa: CASSPGQGGSQETQYF
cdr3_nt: TGTGCCAGCAGCCCAGGACAGGGGGGATCCCAAGAGACCCAGTACTTC

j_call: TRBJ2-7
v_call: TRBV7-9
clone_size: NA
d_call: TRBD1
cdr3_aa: CASSLADRVGSSWYF
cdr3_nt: TGTGCCAGCAGCTTAGCGGACAGGGTAGGGAGTTCGTGGTACTTC

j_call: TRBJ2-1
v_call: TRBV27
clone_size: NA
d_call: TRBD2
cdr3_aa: CASSFSSPGGPVQFF
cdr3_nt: TGTGCCAGCAGTTTCTCTTCTCCGGGAGGGCCTGTGCAGTTCTTC

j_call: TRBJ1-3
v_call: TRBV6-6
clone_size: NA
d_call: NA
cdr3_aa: CASHGGQFRNTIYF
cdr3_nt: TGTGCCAGCCACGGGGGCCAGTTTAGAAACACCATATATTTT

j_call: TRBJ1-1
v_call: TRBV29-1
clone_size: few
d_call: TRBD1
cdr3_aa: CSVGQGAEAFF
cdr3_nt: TGCAGCGTTGGACAGGGGGCTGAAGCTTTCTTT

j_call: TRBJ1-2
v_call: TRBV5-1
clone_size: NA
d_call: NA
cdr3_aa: CASSLAGINYGYTF
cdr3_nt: TGCGCCAGCAGCTTGGCGGGAATAAACTATGGCTACACCTTC

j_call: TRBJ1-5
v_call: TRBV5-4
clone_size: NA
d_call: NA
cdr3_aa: CASSFSPNQPQHF
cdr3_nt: TGTGCCAGCAGCTTTAGCCCCAATCAGCCCCAGCATTTT

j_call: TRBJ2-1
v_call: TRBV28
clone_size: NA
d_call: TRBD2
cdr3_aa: CASREAGVYNEQFF
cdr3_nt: TGTGCCAGCAGAGAAGCGGGAGTCTACAATGAGCAGTTCTTC

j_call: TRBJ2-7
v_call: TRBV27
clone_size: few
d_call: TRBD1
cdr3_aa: CASSLFGDRGDYYEQYF
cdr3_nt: TGTGCCAGCAGTTTATTTGGGGACAGGGGCGATTACTACGAGCAGTACTTC

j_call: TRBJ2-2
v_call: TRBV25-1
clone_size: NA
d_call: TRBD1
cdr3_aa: CASSQGAPGELFF
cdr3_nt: TGTGCCAGCAGTCAGGGGGCCCCCGGGGAGCTGTTTTTT

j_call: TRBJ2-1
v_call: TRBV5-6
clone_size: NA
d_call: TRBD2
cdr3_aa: CASSSPGLAAHNSYNEQFF
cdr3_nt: TGTGCCAGCAGTTCCCCGGGACTAGCGGCGCATAACTCCTACAATGAGCAGTTCTTC

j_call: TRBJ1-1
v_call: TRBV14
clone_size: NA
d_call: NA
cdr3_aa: CASSHYQGQWNTEAFF
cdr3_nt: TGTGCCAGCAGCCACTACCAGGGGCAGTGGAACACTGAAGCTTTCTTT

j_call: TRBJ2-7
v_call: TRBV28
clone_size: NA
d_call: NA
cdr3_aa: CASSLEAAGQNYEQYF
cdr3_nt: TGTGCCAGCAGTTTAGAAGCTGCGGGACAGAATTACGAGCAGTACTTC

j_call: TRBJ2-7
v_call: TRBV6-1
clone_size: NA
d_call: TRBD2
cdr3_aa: CASTPGLAGDHEQYF
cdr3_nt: TGTGCCAGCACCCCAGGGCTAGCGGGAGACCACGAGCAGTACTTC